This T cell receptor beta chain was recovered during a study of T cell changes during pregnancy in multiple sclerosis. Sequenced by immunoSEQ multiplex PCR; TCRdb stores in-frame clones only, minus some. The sample holds 79,000 or so clones, approximately 90% seen once. The CDR3 is 13 amino acids. CDR1 is SNHLY and CDR2 is FYNNEI in the germline V gene. V lost 4 bases and J lost 6, with 12 bases in between. The clonotype originates from a female donor with multiple sclerosis, enrolled in a pregnancy study. The material was CD4+ T cells from peripheral blood mononuclear cells, obtained before pregnancy. This chain links TRBV2 with TRBJ1-2; TRBD1 is a possible D gene (5 bases). CDR3 sequence (DNA): TGTGCCAGCAGTGGGGGAGGGACCAATGGCTACACCTTC. Residues: CASSGGGTNGYTF.